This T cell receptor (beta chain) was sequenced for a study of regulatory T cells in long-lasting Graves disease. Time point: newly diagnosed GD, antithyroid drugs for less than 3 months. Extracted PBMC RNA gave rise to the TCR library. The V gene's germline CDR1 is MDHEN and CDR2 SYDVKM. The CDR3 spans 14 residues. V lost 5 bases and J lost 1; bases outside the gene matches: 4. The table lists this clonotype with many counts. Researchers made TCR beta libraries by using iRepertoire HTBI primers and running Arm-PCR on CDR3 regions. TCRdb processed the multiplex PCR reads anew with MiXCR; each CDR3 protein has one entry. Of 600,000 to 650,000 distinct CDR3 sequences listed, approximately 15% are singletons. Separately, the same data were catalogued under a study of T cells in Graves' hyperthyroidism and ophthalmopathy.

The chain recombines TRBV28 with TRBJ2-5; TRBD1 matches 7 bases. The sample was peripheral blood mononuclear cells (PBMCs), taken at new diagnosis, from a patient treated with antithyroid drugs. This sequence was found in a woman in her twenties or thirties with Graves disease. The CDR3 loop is CASSRDRAQETQYF. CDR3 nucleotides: TGTGCCAGCAGTCGCGACAGGGCCCAAGAGACCCAGTACTTC.